Following are 27 T cell receptor beta chains from one sample sequenced in a study of spatial heterogeneity in lung cancer. Described time point: sample taken at primary tumor resection. TCRdb called the 5' RACE reads again in MiXCR, with one record for every CDR3 protein. This table holds around 24,000 distinct CDR3 sequences, 6% to 7.5% found once. The sample here was PBMCs, taken at surgery. The receptors shown here come from a male donor with early-stage non-small cell lung cancer.

This clonotype was counted only a few times. The chain joins TRBV12-5 to TRBJ2-3; D gene unclear. The V gene's germline CDR1 is LGHNT and CDR2 FRNRAP. The CDR3 is made up of 14 amino acids. V was shortened by 5 bases and J by 3 bases, with 12 bases between the two germline ends. The chain's CDR3 is CASGHYVGTDTQYF. CDR3 sequence (DNA): TGTGCTAGTGGTCACTATGTTGGGACAGATACGCAGTATTTT. The whole variable domain, remainder taken from reference TRBV12-5 and TRBJ2-3, is DARVTQTPRHKVTEMGQEVTMRCQPILGHNTVFWYRQTMMQGLELLAYFRNRAPLDDSGMPKDRFSAEMPDATLATLKIQPSEPRDSAVYFCASGHYVGTDTQYFGPGTRLTVL.

This chain joins TRBV7-8 and TRBJ2-7; either TRBD1 or TRBD2 may supply D (5 bases each). The CDR3 loop spans 14 amino acids. V was shortened by 0 bases and J by 7 bases, with 13 bases between the two germline ends. CDR1 is SGHVS and CDR2 is FQNEAQ in the germline V gene. The CDR3 spells CASSLARGPGEQYF. The CDR3, as DNA: TGTGCCAGCAGCTTAGCGAGGGGCCCAGGGGAGCAGTACTTC.

This clonotype was counted between two and nine times. CDR3 loop: CASSSGRVGSDSPLHF. The CDR3 DNA reads TGTGCCAGCAGCTCCGGCCGGGTTGGTTCGGATTCACCCCTCCACTTT. V and J are TRBV5-8 and TRBJ1-6; D is undetermined. CDR1 SGHTS and CDR2 YDEGEE come from the germline V gene. The CDR3 runs 16 residues. With 3 bases removed from V and 8 bases from J, the gap between germline ends came to 18 bases.

At least ten counts were recorded for this clonotype. CDR3 DNA sequence: TGTGCCAGCAGCCAAGTTAGCGGTGTCTTCTTC. Translating gives CASSQVSGVFF. The rearrangement links TRBV14 to TRBJ2-1; possibly TRBD2 for D (6 bases). CDR1 and CDR2 (germline): SGHDN, FVKESK. The length of the CDR3 is 11 residues. The V end was cut by 1 base, the J end by 16 bases, with 11 bases between. Filled out from reference TRBV14 and TRBJ2-1, the complete variable domain reads EAGVTQFPSHSVIEKGQTVTLRCDPISGHDNLYWYRRVMGKEIKFLLHFVKESKQDESGMPNNRFLAERTGGTYSTLKVQPAELEDSGVYFCASSQVSGVFFGPGTRLTVL.

In its sample, this clonotype was seen many times. The chain links TRBV11-2 to TRBJ2-1; no definite D call. Germline V gene lookup returns CDR1 SGHAT and CDR2 FQNNGV. The CDR3 covers 11 residues. V lost 1 base to trimming and J lost 10 bases, with 5 bases between them. The CDR3 reads CASSLAWEQFF. CDR3 sequence (DNA): TGTGCCAGCAGCTTAGCGTGGGAGCAGTTCTTC. Combining the CDR3 with reference TRBV11-2 and TRBJ2-1 gives the whole variable domain EAGVAQSPRYKIIEKRQSVAFWCNPISGHATLYWYQQILGQGPKLLIQFQNNGVVDDSQLPKDRFSAERLKGVDSTLKIQPAKLEDSAVYLCASSLAWEQFFGPGTRLTVL.

This clonotype showed up many times. The rearrangement links TRBV9 to TRBJ2-5; D remains unclear. Germline-derived CDR1 and CDR2 are SGDLS and YYNGEE. The V end was cut by 0 bases, the J end by 4 bases, with 10 bases between. This CDR3 contains 14 residues. In DNA, the CDR3 is TGTGCCAGCAGCGTAGGGCAGGACCTAGAGACCCAGTACTTC. Translating gives CASSVGQDLETQYF.

This clonotype was counted a few times. The V call is TRBV18, the J call TRBJ2-1, with D hard to call. Germline assignment: CDR1 KGHSH and CDR2 LQKENI. The V gene lost 3 bases and the J gene lost 6 bases, with 12 bases spanning the gap. The CDR3 runs to 14 residues. CDR3 amino acids: CASSPAPSANEQFF. In DNA, the CDR3 is TGTGCCAGCTCACCCGCCCCGAGCGCCAATGAGCAGTTCTTC.

This clonotype was detected ten times or more. The genes are TRBV11-2 and TRBJ1-4; tentatively, D is TRBD1 (5 bases). CDR1 is SGHAT, CDR2 FQNNGV, per germline. Trimming removed 0 bases from V and 6 bases from J, with 8 bases in between. The CDR3 length is 14 residues. The chain's CDR3 is CASSLETADEKLFF. In nucleotides, the CDR3 is TGTGCCAGCAGCTTAGAGACAGCCGATGAAAAACTGTTTTTT.

CDR3 nucleotide sequence: TGCGCCAGCTCCATAGGTTTTGATACGCAGTATTTT. Translation gives CASSIGFDTQYF. This chain links TRBV5-1 with TRBJ2-3; D is unclear. Trimming removed 7 bases from V and 6 bases from J, with 12 bases in between. The germline V gene has CDR1 SGHRS and CDR2 YFSETQ. This CDR3 is 12 amino acids long.

The rearrangement links TRBV15 to TRBJ2-3; TRBD1 is a possible D gene (6 bases). The CDR3 sequence is 14 residues long. Per the germline V gene, CDR1 is LNHNV and CDR2 is YYDKDF (reference sequence). Between the trimmed V and J ends, which lost 5 bases and 6 bases, there was a span of 15 bases. The CDR3 sequence: CATSGSGTTDTQYF. CDR3 bases: TGTGCCACCAGCGGGTCCGGGACAACGGATACGCAGTATTTT.

This clonotype was counted between two and nine times. The rearrangement links TRBV27 to TRBJ2-3; maybe TRBD1 (7 bases). Trimming shortened V by 3 bases and J by 6 bases, and 13 bases separated the two germline ends. In germline, CDR1 is MNHEY, CDR2 SMNVEV (reference sequence). This CDR3 region has 14 residues. CDR3 DNA sequence: TGTGCCAGCAGTTTCTCAGGGGGGTCGGATACGCAGTATTTT. Protein: CASSFSGGSDTQYF.

The table lists this clonotype with many counts. The chain uses TRBV20-1 and TRBJ2-1; TRBD2 matches at 9 bases. The germline gives CDR1 DFQATT, CDR2 SNEGSKA (reference sequence). CDR3 length: 15 residues. Trimming cost V 0 bases and J 9 bases; bases outside gene matches: 9. The chain's CDR3 is CSARDPLAGSPEQFF. In DNA form, the CDR3 reads TGCAGTGCTAGAGATCCTCTAGCGGGATCTCCTGAGCAGTTCTTC.

This clonotype was recorded many times. V usage is TRBV12-3 or TRBV12-4 and J usage is TRBJ1-2; 8 nucleotides line up with TRBD1. This CDR3 comprises 11 residues. Trimming took 5 bases from V and 7 from J; bases not matched to a gene: 0. CDR3: CASSTGGGYTF. The CDR3 DNA is TGTGCCAGCAGTACAGGGGGTGGCTACACCTTC.

This clonotype appeared many times. The gene calls are TRBV2 and TRBJ2-7; D is ambiguous. The CDR3 consists of 10 residues. Per germline, CDR1 SNHLY and CDR2 FYNNEI. V lost 6 bases, J lost 2 bases, and 2 bases lay in between. The CDR3 protein is CASRTYEQYV. The CDR3 DNA reads TGTGCCAGCAGGACCTACGAGCAGTACGTC.

This clonotype was seen a few times. The chain employs TRBV6-1 and TRBJ1-6; 9 nucleotides line up with TRBD1. This CDR3 spans 16 amino acids. CDR1 is MNHNS, CDR2 SASEGT, per germline. The J segment lost 8 bases and the V segment lost 4 bases, leaving 9 bases of the junction unmatched. In DNA, the CDR3 is TGTGCCAGCAGTGTAATACAGGGGGCGCGGGATTCACCCCTCCACTTT. Protein: CASSVIQGARDSPLHF.

V gene TRBV19 combines with J gene TRBJ1-5; the D is unclear. Looked up from germline, CDR1 is LNHDA and CDR2 is SQIVND (reference sequence). The V and J ends lost 3 bases and 6 bases respectively, with 6 bases between them. The CDR3 loop spans 12 amino acids. In DNA form, the CDR3 reads TGTGCCAGTAGTATCTTGCCTCAGCCCCAGCATTTT. It translates to CASSILPQPQHF.

At least ten counts were recorded for this clonotype. The chain recombines TRBV9 with TRBJ1-2; D call uncertain. Germline V CDR1 and CDR2: SGDLS, YYNGEE. Trimming shortened V by 0 bases and J by 0 bases, and 12 bases separated the two germline ends. The CDR3 runs to 16 residues. The CDR3 coding sequence is TGTGCCAGCAGCGTAGGGACGGGGAATTCTAACTATGGCTACACCTTC. It codes for CASSVGTGNSNYGYTF.

This clonotype appeared a few times. V usage is TRBV19 and J usage is TRBJ2-2; D might be TRBD1 (5 bases). The CDR3 length is 15 residues. The germline CDR1 and CDR2 sequences are LNHDA and SQIVND (reference sequence). Trimming removed 5 bases from V and 2 bases from J, with 12 bases in between. Here the CDR3 DNA reads TGTGCCAGTAGTGCCGTGCAGGGAAACACCGGGGAGCTGTTTTTT. This sequence encodes CASSAVQGNTGELFF.

This clonotype was counted many times. The rearrangement joins TRBV7-9 to TRBJ2-5; no reliable D call. From germline, CDR1 is SEHNR and CDR2 FQNEAQ (reference sequence). The length of the CDR3 is 14 residues. Trimming stripped 4 bases from V and 5 bases from J, with 14 bases between. The CDR3 DNA follows: TGTGCCAGCAGCTCCTCCGGCGCCTCTGAGACCCAGTACTTC. Translation gives CASSSSGASETQYF.

The chain has TRBV28 and TRBJ2-7; possibly TRBD2 for D (5 bases). The V and J ends lost 3 bases and 3 bases respectively, with 6 bases between them. This CDR3 comprises 12 residues. CDR1 is MDHEN, CDR2 SYDVKM, per germline. This CDR3 is CASSLEDYEQYF. Here the CDR3 DNA reads TGTGCCAGCAGTTTGGAGGACTACGAGCAGTACTTC.

This clonotype was recorded many times. The V call is TRBV28, the J call TRBJ1-2; D is uncertain. CDR1 is MDHEN, CDR2 SYDVKM, per germline. V was cut by 1 base and J by 5 bases, with 8 bases left in between. The CDR3 consists of 13 residues. As DNA, the CDR3 is TGTGCCAGCAGTTTATTAAAGGAGTATGGCTACACCTTC. Amino acid sequence: CASSLLKEYGYTF.

This clonotype was seen ten or more times. The chain carries TRBV20-1 and TRBJ2-7, with 8 bases identical to TRBD1. V shed 5 bases and J 3 bases; nucleotides not matched to a gene: 9. Per the germline V gene, CDR1 is DFQATT and CDR2 is SNEGSKA (reference sequence). CDR3 length: 14 amino acids. The CDR3 DNA reads as TGCAGTGCTCCACCCGGGACAGGCAACTACGAGCAGTACTTC. Encoded protein: CSAPPGTGNYEQYF.

This clonotype occurred a few times. V gene TRBV6-1 combines with J gene TRBJ2-3; D not resolved. Germline V CDR1 and CDR2: MNHNS, SASEGT. Trimming took off 8 bases at V and 4 bases at J, with 7 bases between the two ends. This CDR3 has 11 residues. CDR3 loop: CASRIADTQYF. In DNA form, the CDR3 reads TGTGCCAGCCGGATAGCAGATACGCAGTATTTT.

A few counts support this clonotype. The chain couples TRBV28 to TRBJ1-1, with 8 bases lining up with TRBD1. The CDR3 is 16 residues long. Losses at the gene ends were 3 bases for V and 0 bases for J; bases not matched to a gene: 6. CDR1 MDHEN and CDR2 SYDVKM come from the germline V gene. CDR3 DNA sequence: TGTGCCAGCAGTTTTTCAGGGGGCAATTTGAACACTGAAGCTTTCTTT. It translates to CASSFSGGNLNTEAFF.

This clonotype was recorded at least ten times. V is TRBV28 and J is TRBJ1-1, with D possibly matching TRBD1 (6 bases). This CDR3 is 15 amino acids long. Germline CDR1 MDHEN, CDR2 SYDVKM. V was trimmed by 4 bases and J by 0 bases, leaving 12 bases between them. The DNA of the CDR3 is TGTGCCAGCAGTTCCCCCGGGGGCCTGAACACTGAAGCTTTCTTT. Translating gives CASSSPGGLNTEAFF.

This clonotype was found many times. V is TRBV19 and J is TRBJ1-5; tentative D call: TRBD1 (6 bases). The CDR3 consists of 13 residues. The germline V gene has CDR1 LNHDA and CDR2 SQIVND (reference sequence). V lost 6 bases to trimming and J lost 5 bases, with 11 bases between them. The CDR3, as DNA: TGTGCCAGTAGCCGAGGACAGTATCAGCCCCAGCATTTT. Amino acids: CASSRGQYQPQHF.

This clonotype has a count of ten or more. The genes are TRBV14 and TRBJ2-1; TRBD1 matches at 7 bases. This CDR3 spans 16 amino acids. Germline assignment: CDR1 SGHDN and CDR2 FVKESK. Losses at the gene ends were 2 bases for V and 7 bases for J; bases not matched to a gene: 11. The CDR3 is CASSQRRLTGKNEQFF. The CDR3 region has the DNA TGTGCCAGCAGCCAAAGGCGCCTGACAGGGAAGAATGAGCAGTTCTTC.